This is a list of T cell receptor beta chains from one sample in a study of early T cells in non-severe SARS-CoV-2 infection. A single record per CDR3 protein comes from TCRdb applying MiXCR to the 5' RACE reads. The sample carries tens of thousands of distinct CDR3 sequences, roughly 9.2% recorded once. The specimen sequenced was whole blood. These receptors were obtained from an adult who was a healthcare worker with PCR-confirmed SARS-CoV-2 infection or an uninfected control (not recorded which). Both conserved end residues are part of each CDR3. Each record gives: D gene, J gene, V gene, clone size, CDR3 DNA, CDR3 protein. A D gene is named only where the DNA matches it firmly. Rows may omit the clone size; those that give it use once, few, many or a size class.

. TRBJ1-2 TRBV29-1 many TGCAGCGGTGGGACGTCCGGGAACTATGGCTACACCTTC CSGGTSGNYGYTF
TRBD1 TRBJ2-1 TRBV20-1 many TGCAGTGCTAGAGGACAGGGGGTCGGGGAGCAGTTCTTC CSARGQGVGEQFF
TRBD1 TRBJ2-7 TRBV5-1 many TGCGCCAGCAAAATCGGACAGGGGACCTACGAGCAGTACTTC CASKIGQGTYEQYF
. TRBJ2-4 TRBV11-2 many TGTGCCAGCAGCTTAGACAGGGAAGGAAACATTCAGTACTTC CASSLDREGNIQYF
TRBD1 TRBJ2-7 TRBV7-9 many TGTGCCAGCAGCCCACAGACAGGGGGCGAGCAGTACTTC CASSPQTGGEQYF
. TRBJ2-1 TRBV6-1 many TGTGCCAGCAGTGAAGCCGGGACATACAATGAGCAGTTCTTC CASSEAGTYNEQFF
TRBD1 TRBJ2-3 TRBV19 many TGTGCCAGTAGTATACCGGGACAGGGGGCGGAGGATACGCAGTATTTT CASSIPGQGAEDTQYF
. TRBJ2-3 TRBV7-2 . TGTGCCAGCAGCACGAGGACAGAGACAGATACGCAGTATTTT CASSTRTETDTQYF
. TRBJ2-7 TRBV6-5 . TGTGCCAGCAGTTACTCAGGGAACCTGTACTTC CASSYSGNLYF
TRBD2 TRBJ2-2 TRBV10-3 many TGTGCCATCAGTGAGTCTAGCGGGGACCTCACCGGGGAGCTGTTTTTT CAISESSGDLTGELFF
. TRBJ2-3 TRBV5-1 . TGCGCCAGCAGATTTGGACCGACCACAGATACGCAGTATTTT CASRFGPTTDTQYF
TRBD1 TRBJ2-3 TRBV24-1 many TGTGCCACCAGTGATAAGACAGGGAGCACAGATACGCAGTATTTT CATSDKTGSTDTQYF
. TRBJ2-1 TRBV20-1 few TGCAGTGCTAGAGACGCCGCGTACAATGAGCAGTTCTTC CSARDAAYNEQFF
. TRBJ2-7 TRBV6-1 many TGTGCCAGCAGTGAACAGTCGGTAGGGGAGCAGTACTTC CASSEQSVGEQYF
. TRBJ2-2 TRBV10-3 many TGTGCCATCAGTGGGTCGGATACGAACACCGGGGAGCTGTTTTTT CAISGSDTNTGELFF
TRBD1 TRBJ1-4 TRBV4-1 few TGCGCCAGCAGCCAGGATGGGACAGGGCAAGGTGAAAAACTGTTTTTT CASSQDGTGQGEKLFF
. TRBJ2-3 TRBV29-1 many TGCAGCGTTGAGGGTATTAGCACAGATACGCAGTATTTT CSVEGISTDTQYF
. TRBJ2-3 TRBV5-1 many TGCGCCAGCAGCTTGGATGGCAGGGTAGCAGATACGCAGTATTTT CASSLDGRVADTQYF
. TRBJ2-3 TRBV7-2 many TGTGCCAGCAGCCCCCCGGGAGATACGCAGTATTTT CASSPPGDTQYF
TRBD2 TRBJ2-2 TRBV25-1 many TGTGCCAGCATCGACGGGAGGGCCAACGGGGAGCTGTTTTTT CASIDGRANGELFF
. TRBJ2-3 TRBV28 many TGTGCCAGCACTCTACGGGGCGCGGGCACAGATACGCAGTATTTT CASTLRGAGTDTQYF
TRBD1 TRBJ2-1 TRBV3-1 few TGTGCCAGCAGCCAAGACCGCGACAGGGGGGTTTACAATGAGCAGTTCTTC CASSQDRDRGVYNEQFF
. TRBJ2-2 TRBV6-5 many TGTGCCAGCAAACAGAGCAGGCTGAACACCGGGGAGCTGTTTTTT CASKQSRLNTGELFF
. TRBJ1-1 TRBV20-1 . TGCAGTGCTAGAGACAGACAGGCAACGTGGGCTGAAGCTTTCTTT CSARDRQATWAEAFF
. TRBJ1-4 TRBV25-1 few TGTGCCATCTCCAGGGGAGGGGTAAATGAAAAACTGTTTTTT CAISRGGVNEKLFF
TRBD1 TRBJ2-4 TRBV12-3/TRBV12-4 . TGTGCCAGCAGTACTAGGACAGGGACGGCCAAAAACATTCAGTACTTC CASSTRTGTAKNIQYF
. TRBJ2-3 TRBV27 many TGTGCCAGCGGGACTTCCGTGGCAGATACGCAGTATTTT CASGTSVADTQYF
. TRBJ1-5 TRBV4-1 many TGCGCCAGCAGCCGGGGCAATCAGCCCCAGCATTTT CASSRGNQPQHF
TRBD1 TRBJ2-2 TRBV19 many TGTGCCAGTAGACCAGGGGGCGCCGACACCGGGGAGCTGTTTTTT CASRPGGADTGELFF
. TRBJ1-4 TRBV4-3 . TGCGCCAGCAGCCAACTTCTCTTAACAACTAATGAAAAACTGTTTTTT CASSQLLLTTNEKLFF
. TRBJ2-2 TRBV12-3/TRBV12-4 many TGTGCCAGCAGTTTAGCGACTTTCTTCACCGGGGAGCTGTTTTTT CASSLATFFTGELFF
TRBD1 TRBJ1-5 TRBV30 . TGTGCCTGGAGTCCCGGACAGGGCAATCAGCCCCAGCATTTT CAWSPGQGNQPQHF
TRBD2 TRBJ2-3 TRBV6-1 many TGTGCCAGCATCCGACTAGCGGGAGTGGATACGCAGTATTTT CASIRLAGVDTQYF
. TRBJ2-1 TRBV19 many TGTGCCAGTATTATAGAAGGGAGCTCCTACAATGAGCAGTTCTTC CASIIEGSSYNEQFF
. TRBJ1-6 TRBV6-1 many TGTGCCAGCACCTCCAACCCCCGGGAAGCCTATAATTCACCCCTCCACTTT CASTSNPREAYNSPLHF
. TRBJ2-2 TRBV3-1 many TGTGCCAGCAGCCGAGGACAAGAGAACACCGGGGAGCTGTTTTTT CASSRGQENTGELFF
TRBD1 TRBJ1-1 TRBV12-3/TRBV12-4 few TGTGCCAGCAGTTTAGTAAGGGGGCAAGCTTTCTTT CASSLVRGQAFF
TRBD1 TRBJ2-4 TRBV10-3 . TGTGCCATTACCGGGACAGGGAGTATCATTCAGTACTTC CAITGTGSIIQYF
. TRBJ1-5 TRBV28 . TGTGCCAGCAGTCTCGAAACAGAGTTCAATCAGCCCCAGCATTTT CASSLETEFNQPQHF
. TRBJ2-1 TRBV11-2 . TGTGCCAGCAGCGTTCTGGGGGATTACAATGAGCAGTTCTTC CASSVLGDYNEQFF
. TRBJ2-7 TRBV18 many TGTGCCAGCTCAGGGGGGACAGTGGGCCGCGAGCAGTACTTC CASSGGTVGREQYF
. TRBJ2-2 TRBV7-9 . TGTGCCAGCAGCTTATCGGGTCCCGGGGAGCTGTTTTTT CASSLSGPGELFF
TRBD2 TRBJ2-1 TRBV7-2 many TGTGCCAGCAGCTACCCGACTAGCGGGGGTAACAATGAGCAGTTCTTC CASSYPTSGGNNEQFF
. TRBJ1-2 TRBV6-1 few TGTGCCAACGGACAGTCTAACTATGGCTACACCTTC CANGQSNYGYTF
. TRBJ2-5 TRBV5-1 many TGCGCCAGCACAGGCTTGCGGAACCAAGAGACCCAGTACTTC CASTGLRNQETQYF
. TRBJ2-5 TRBV19 many TGTGCCAGTAGTACCCGTGCGGGCGGACAGATCCAAGAGACCCAGTACTTC CASSTRAGGQIQETQYF
TRBD2 TRBJ2-1 TRBV3-1 many TGTGCCAGCAGCCAACCCACGGGAGGGCCGGACAATGAGCAGTTCTTC CASSQPTGGPDNEQFF